The rows below give T cell receptor beta chains drawn from one sample of a study of T cell responses to AZD1222 COVID-19 vaccine. Some clones are missing from TCRdb's copy, which holds only in-frame ones; the method was immunoSEQ multiplex PCR. The data contain 100,000 or so clones, around 87% of them seen just once; the ten biggest clones take up about 2.5%. The specimen comprised peripheral blood, sampled on day 0 of AZD1222 vaccination. The receptors here all came from an adult in good health. Both conserved end residues are part of each CDR3. The D gene is left open where the match is weak. Some rows mark clone size as missing; the rest say once, few, many or name a class of expanded clone.

DNA	CDR3	V	J	size	D	length
TGTGCCACCAGTGGTATGGGACTAGCGGAAGACAATGAGCAGTTCTTC	CATSGMGLAEDNEQFF	TRBV24-1	TRBJ2-1	-	TRBD2	16
TGTGCCAGCAGCTTTACCCAGGGGAGAGATGAAAAACTGTTTTTT	CASSFTQGRDEKLFF	TRBV7-9	TRBJ1-4	once	-	15
TGTGCTAGCAGCTTAGCGGGGGTTGCTGGGCCGGACTACGAGCAGTACTTC	CASSLAGVAGPDYEQYF	TRBV7-7	TRBJ2-7	-	TRBD2	17
TGCGCCAGCAGCTTTAACAGGGATGGCTACACCTTC	CASSFNRDGYTF	TRBV5-1	TRBJ1-2	-	-	12
TGTGCCAGTAGGCGTAAGACTAGCGGGAGCCTAAGTACGCAGTATTTT	CASRRKTSGSLSTQYF	TRBV19	TRBJ2-3	-	TRBD2	16
TGTGCCAGCAGCTTACCCGAAAGACAGGGACGGGATGGCTACACCTTC	CASSLPERQGRDGYTF	TRBV5-4	TRBJ1-2	-	TRBD1	16
TGTGCCAGCAGTAGCCCCGGGACTAGCGTCCATGAGCAGTTCTTC	CASSSPGTSVHEQFF	TRBV2	TRBJ2-1	few	TRBD2	15
TGTGCCACCAGTGATTCCGTCTCTCTAGCGGGGGATACAGATACGCAGTATTTT	CATSDSVSLAGDTDTQYF	TRBV24-1	TRBJ2-3	-	TRBD2	18
TGTGCCAGTAGTAGGACAGGGAAGAATGAGCAGTTCTTC	CASSRTGKNEQFF	TRBV19	TRBJ2-1	-	TRBD1	13
TGCGCCAGCAGCTTGGGCGGGGCAGCTACGCAGTATTTT	CASSLGGAATQYF	TRBV5-1	TRBJ2-3	-	-	13
TGTGCCACCAGCAGAGATTCAGGGTACGAGCAGTTCTTC	CATSRDSGYEQFF	TRBV15	TRBJ2-1	-	-	13
TGCGCCAGCAGCCAGGACAGGGGCATTTTGTACGAGCAGTACTTC	CASSQDRGILYEQYF	TRBV4-1	TRBJ2-7	once	TRBD1	15
TGTGCCAGTAGTATCGGGGGGGCGGACGTCGAGCAGTACTTC	CASSIGGADVEQYF	TRBV19	TRBJ2-7	-	TRBD2	14
TGTGCCAGCAGCTTAGGCAGGGGCCATACAGATACGCAGTATTTT	CASSLGRGHTDTQYF	TRBV11-3	TRBJ2-3	-	-	15
TGTGCCAGCAGCGCGAGTCGCACAGATACGCAGTATTTT	CASSASRTDTQYF	TRBV9	TRBJ2-3	-	-	13
TGCAGCGCCATCCTACAGGGGTCCTACGAGCAGTACTTC	CSAILQGSYEQYF	TRBV29-1	TRBJ2-7	-	TRBD1	13
TGTGCCAGCAGCGTCCGACAGGGGCCCTACGAGCAGTACTTC	CASSVRQGPYEQYF	TRBV6-5	TRBJ2-7	-	TRBD1	14
TGTGCCAGCAGCTTACTTAGTCGCGGGGGCCTCACAGATACGCAGTATTTT	CASSLLSRGGLTDTQYF	TRBV7-9	TRBJ2-3	-	-	17
TGTGCCAGTAGACAGTCTGGGGAGACCCAGTACTTC	CASRQSGETQYF	TRBV19	TRBJ2-5	-	-	12
TGTGCCAGCACGTACCAGGACCATTACACCGGGGAGCTGTTTTTT	CASTYQDHYTGELFF	TRBV28	TRBJ2-2	-	-	15
TGTGCCAGCAGTGATGGGGCCTACGAGCAGTACTTC	CASSDGAYEQYF	TRBV2	TRBJ2-7	-	-	12
TGTGCCAGCAGTGACTCCGGCAGCACCGGGGAGCTGTTTTTT	CASSDSGSTGELFF	TRBV6-4	TRBJ2-2	-	-	14
TGCAGCGTAGGGGACTACAATCAGCCCCAGCATTTT	CSVGDYNQPQHF	TRBV29-1	TRBJ1-5	few	-	12
TGTGCCATCAGTGGGTGGGGGGACTACAATGAGCAGTTCTTC	CAISGWGDYNEQFF	TRBV10-3	TRBJ2-1	-	-	14
TGTGCCAGCAGCCCGGGACAGGGGGCAAGGGAGCAGTACTTC	CASSPGQGAREQYF	TRBV7-2	TRBJ2-7	-	TRBD1	14
TGTGCCAGCAGCTCGGACCTACGGACAGGGGCCAACACAGATACGCAGTATTTT	CASSSDLRTGANTDTQYF	TRBV7-9	TRBJ2-3	-	TRBD1	18
TGTGCCAGTAGTGGAGTGAGGGGGGGCACAGATACGCAGTATTTT	CASSGVRGGTDTQYF	TRBV19	TRBJ2-3	-	-	15
TGCGCCAGCAGTCGGGGACTAGCGGGCACCGAGGGTGAGCAGTTCTTC	CASSRGLAGTEGEQFF	TRBV5-1	TRBJ2-1	-	TRBD2	16
TGTGCCAGCAGTGACCGGGGAAATAGCGTCACCGGGGAGCTGTTTTTT	CASSDRGNSVTGELFF	TRBV25-1	TRBJ2-2	-	-	16
TGTGCCAGCAGTAGACTAGGCCTGGTCTGGAACGAGCAGTACTTC	CASSRLGLVWNEQYF	TRBV11-2	TRBJ2-7	once	-	15
TGTGCCAGCAGTTACTCCCCGAAGGTCGCCTACGAGCAGTACTTC	CASSYSPKVAYEQYF	TRBV6-6	TRBJ2-7	-	-	15
TGTGCCAGCAGTGATCAGACTAGCGGATCGCCTAAGCGGTACTTC	CASSDQTSGSPKRYF	TRBV2	TRBJ2-7	-	TRBD2	15
TGTGCCAGCAGCTCCCGCGGGGGGGCCTACGAGCAGTACTTC	CASSSRGGAYEQYF	TRBV7-2	TRBJ2-7	-	TRBD2	14
TGTGCCAGCAGTGAAGCAAGCAGGGCGCCCTACACCTTC	CASSEASRAPYTF	TRBV6-1	TRBJ1-2	-	-	13
TGCGCCAGCAGCTTGGGGGCTGGTGAAAAACTGTTTTTT	CASSLGAGEKLFF	TRBV5-1	TRBJ1-4	-	-	13
TGTGCCAGCAGCCACGGTGGGAAAGATACGCAGTATTTT	CASSHGGKDTQYF	TRBV3-1/TRBV3-2	TRBJ2-3	-	-	13
TGTGCCAGCCTGACAGGCCGATATCAGCCCCAGCATTTT	CASLTGRYQPQHF	TRBV6-5	TRBJ1-5	-	-	13
TGTGCCAGCAGGGCCCTAGGACTAGCGGGTTCTGGGGCCAACGTCCTGACTTTC	CASRALGLAGSGANVLTF	TRBV5-4	TRBJ2-6	once	TRBD2	18
TGTGCCAGTATCCCCGGGACAGCTAACTATGGCTACACCTTC	CASIPGTANYGYTF	TRBV28	TRBJ1-2	-	TRBD1	14